This TCR beta chain originates from a study of blood T cell repertoires in COVID-19. The CDR3 is made up of 16 amino acids. The germline V gene has CDR1 PRHDT and CDR2 FYEKMQ (reference sequence). Trimming pared 3 bases from V and 9 bases from J, leaving 18 bases between. The table came from immunoSEQ multiplex PCR; TCRdb's copy has only in-frame clones and leaves some out. Here the sample spans about 170,000 clones, around four fifths being singletons. The sample was PBMCs or T cells enriched from blood (not recorded which). The receptor was derived from a woman aged 45 to 65 who had recovered from COVID-19. The chain carries TRBV13 and TRBJ1-6; possibly TRBD1 for D (6 bases). CDR3 sequence: CASSFLQGQQGSPLHF. The DNA of the CDR3 is TGTGCCAGCAGCTTCCTGCAGGGGCAGCAGGGTTCACCCCTCCACTTT. Full variable domain (remainder filled in from reference TRBV13 and TRBJ1-6): AAGVIQSPRHLIKEKRETATLKCYPIPRHDTVYWYQQGPGQDPQFLISFYEKMQSDKGSIPDRFSAQQFSDYHSELNMSSLELGDSALYFCASSFLQGQQGSPLHFGNGTRLTVT.